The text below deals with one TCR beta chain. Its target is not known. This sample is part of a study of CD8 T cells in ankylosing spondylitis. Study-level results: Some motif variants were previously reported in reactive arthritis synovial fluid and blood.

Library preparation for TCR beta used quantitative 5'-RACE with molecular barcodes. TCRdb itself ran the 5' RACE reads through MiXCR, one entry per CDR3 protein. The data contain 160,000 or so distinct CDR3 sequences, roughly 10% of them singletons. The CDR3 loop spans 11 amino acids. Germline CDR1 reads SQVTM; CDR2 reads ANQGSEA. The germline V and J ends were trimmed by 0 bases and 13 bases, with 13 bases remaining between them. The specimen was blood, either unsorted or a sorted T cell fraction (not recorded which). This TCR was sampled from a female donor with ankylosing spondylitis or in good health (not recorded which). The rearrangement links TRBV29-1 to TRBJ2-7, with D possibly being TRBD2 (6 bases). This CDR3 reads CSVEDQGTVYF. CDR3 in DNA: TGCAGCGTTGAAGATCAAGGGACTGTCTACTTC.